Below, 14 T cell receptor beta chains from the same sample are listed, as sequenced in a study of T cell responses to AZD1222 COVID-19 vaccine. Here immunoSEQ multiplex PCR was the method, and the copy in TCRdb shows in-frame clones only, minus some. The table lists some 180,000 clones, around 93% of them singletons, with under 1.1% in the top ten. Sequenced here: peripheral blood, sampled 28 days after the second dose of the MenACWY control vaccine. The receptor set was obtained from an adult who received the MenACWY meningococcal vaccine as a control.

The chain links TRBV6-1 to TRBJ1-5; D might be TRBD1 (5 bases). Germline V lookup: CDR1 MNHNS, CDR2 SASEGT. CDR3 length: 14 amino acids. The V gene lost 2 bases and the J gene lost 9 bases, with 14 bases spanning the gap. The CDR3 nucleotides are TGTGCCAGCAGTGAATCGGGGGGGTCCAGGCCCCAGCATTTT. It translates to CASSESGGSRPQHF.

The chain employs TRBV19 and TRBJ1-4, with D maybe TRBD1 (5 bases). CDR1 and CDR2 (germline): LNHDA, SQIVND (reference sequence). The length of the CDR3 is 17 residues. The V end was cut by 4 bases, the J end by 5 bases, with 20 bases between. The CDR3 bases are TGTGCCAGTAGTACGGGAGGGCGGCAGGGAAGAAATGAAAAACTGTTTTTT. It yields the protein CASSTGGRQGRNEKLFF.

CDR3 loop: CSASSATNEKLFF. As DNA, the CDR3 is TGCAGTGCTAGTAGTGCAACTAATGAAAAACTGTTTTTT. V is TRBV20-1 and J is TRBJ1-4; D unresolved. V lost 3 bases and J lost 0, with 5 bases in between. The CDR3 contains 13 residues. The germline gives CDR1 DFQATT, CDR2 SNEGSKA (reference sequence).

J is TRBJ2-7 and V is TRBV7-2, with D perhaps matching TRBD1 (6 bases). The CDR3 has 16 residues. CDR1 is SGHTA and CDR2 is FQGNSA in the germline V gene. V was shortened by 2 bases and J by 5 bases, with 19 bases between the two germline ends. This chain's CDR3 is CASSLRPTGGHNEQYF. CDR3 in DNA: TGTGCCAGCAGCTTACGGCCGACTGGGGGCCACAACGAGCAGTACTTC.

The rearrangement links TRBV29-1 to TRBJ1-2, with unresolved D. V dropped 4 bases and J dropped 3 bases, with 12 bases sitting between them. This CDR3 has 13 residues. The germline gives CDR1 SQVTM, CDR2 ANQGSEA. CDR3 residues: CSVGASSHYGYTF. The CDR3 DNA reads as TGCAGCGTTGGAGCGTCCTCCCACTATGGCTACACCTTC.

Notes on this clone: At one end the junction does not follow the germline gene, possibly because of a read error. The chain has TRBV3-1 (or the pseudogene TRBV3-2) and TRBJ1-1; D might be TRBD1 (6 bases). This CDR3 has 14 amino acids. Germline V CDR1 and CDR2: LGHDT, YNNKEL (reference sequence). The CDR3 DNA sequence: TGTGCCAGCAGACAAGTAGGGGGAGGGACTGAAGCTTTCTTT. Its protein is CASRQVGGGTEAFF.

This clone came up once. The rearrangement uses TRBV11-2 and TRBJ1-1, with TRBD1 identical over 7 bases. Trimming at V came to 6 bases and at J to 4 bases, leaving 5 bases not matched to a gene. The CDR3 spans 13 residues. Germline lookup yields CDR1 SGHAT and CDR2 FQNNGV. CDR3 sequence (DNA): TGTGCCAGCAGAGACAGGGAGAGCACTGAAGCTTTCTTT. Translating gives CASRDRESTEAFF.

The chain couples TRBV10-3 to TRBJ1-3, with TRBD1 as a possible D gene (6 bases). Germline loops: CDR1 ENHRY, CDR2 SYGVKD. Trimming removed 11 bases from V and 0 bases from J, with 11 bases in between. This CDR3 region has 13 residues. In DNA, the CDR3 is TGTGCCTCACGACAGGACTCTGGAAACACCATATATTTT. Translation: CASRQDSGNTIYF.

The chain couples TRBV18 to TRBJ2-7, with 11 bases that match TRBD2. The germline CDR1 and CDR2 sequences are KGHSH and LQKENI. This CDR3 has 16 amino acids. With V trimmed by 0 bases and J by 2 bases, 3 bases remained unmatched. Written as DNA, the CDR3 is TGTGCCAGCTCACCACCCACTAGCGGGGGCACCTACGAGCAGTACTTC. Residues: CASSPPTSGGTYEQYF.

This chain connects TRBV27 to TRBJ1-2; D possibly corresponds to TRBD1 (6 bases). Trimming took off 7 bases at V and 2 bases at J, with 11 bases between the two ends. From germline, CDR1 is MNHEY and CDR2 SMNVEV (reference sequence). The CDR3 has 13 amino acids. CDR3 sequence: CASNTQGNYGYTF. The CDR3 region has the DNA TGTGCCAGCAACACACAGGGCAACTATGGCTACACCTTC.

The CDR3 is CASSPGLLLSGEQYF. The CDR3 DNA reads as TGTGCCAGCAGTCCCGGCCTCCTCCTGTCCGGCGAGCAGTACTTC. The chain joins TRBV6-6 to TRBJ2-7; no firm D call. The CDR3 sequence is 15 residues long. CDR1 and CDR2 from the germline V gene are MNHNY and SVGAGI (reference sequence). V lost 5 bases to trimming and J lost 6 bases, with 20 bases between them.

J is TRBJ1-6 and V is TRBV2; no clear D. This CDR3 region has 14 residues. Germline assignment: CDR1 SNHLY and CDR2 FYNNEI. The V and J ends lost 4 bases and 9 bases respectively, with 13 bases between them. The CDR3 DNA is TGTGCCAGCAGTGTTACCAAAGGGCCTTCACCCCTCCACTTT. It translates to CASSVTKGPSPLHF.

This chain connects TRBV30 to TRBJ2-7, with 10 nucleotides matching TRBD2. The CDR3 has 15 residues. The junction had 12 bases not matched to a gene; V was cut back by 4 bases and J by 6 bases. Looked up from germline, CDR1 is GTSNPN and CDR2 is SVGIG (reference sequence). The CDR3 loop reads CAWTKGLAGVSEQYF. CDR3 nucleotides: TGTGCCTGGACCAAAGGGCTAGCGGGGGTGTCCGAGCAGTACTTC.

V gene TRBV6-5 combines with J gene TRBJ2-5, with 7 nucleotides matching TRBD2. Trimming cost V 8 bases and J 5 bases; bases outside gene matches: 2. This CDR3 spans 11 amino acids. The germline CDR1 and CDR2 sequences are MNHEY and SVGAGI. The CDR3 loop is CASVGGETQYF. CDR3 coding DNA: TGTGCCAGCGTGGGAGGGGAGACCCAGTACTTC.